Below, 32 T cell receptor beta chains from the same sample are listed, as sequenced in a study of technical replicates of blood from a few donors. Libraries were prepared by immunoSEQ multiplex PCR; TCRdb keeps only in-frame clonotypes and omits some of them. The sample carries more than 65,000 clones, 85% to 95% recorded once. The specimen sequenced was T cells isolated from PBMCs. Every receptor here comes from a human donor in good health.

Here the CDR3 DNA reads TGTGCCAGCAGCTCCAGTTCGACAGGGGCCGAAACCTACGAGCAGTACTTC. Protein: CASSSSSTGAETYEQYF. The J gene is TRBJ2-7, the V gene TRBV7-9, with 8 bases lining up with TRBD1. From germline, CDR1 is SEHNR and CDR2 FQNEAQ (reference sequence). V lost 4 bases, J lost 2 bases, and 13 bases stayed unmatched. This CDR3 comprises 17 residues.

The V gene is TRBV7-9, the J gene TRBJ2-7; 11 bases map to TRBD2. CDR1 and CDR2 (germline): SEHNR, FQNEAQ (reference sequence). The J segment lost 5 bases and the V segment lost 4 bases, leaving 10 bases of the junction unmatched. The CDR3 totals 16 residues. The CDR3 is CASSSPLAGALDEQYF. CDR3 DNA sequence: TGTGCCAGCAGCTCCCCACTAGCGGGAGCTCTCGACGAGCAGTACTTC.

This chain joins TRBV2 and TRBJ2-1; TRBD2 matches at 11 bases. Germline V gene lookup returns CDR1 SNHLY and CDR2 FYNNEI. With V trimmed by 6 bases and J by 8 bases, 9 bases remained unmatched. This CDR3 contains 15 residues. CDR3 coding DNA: TGTGCCAGCAGACCCTGGACTAGCGGGCGGGATGAGCAGTTCTTC. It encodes CASRPWTSGRDEQFF.

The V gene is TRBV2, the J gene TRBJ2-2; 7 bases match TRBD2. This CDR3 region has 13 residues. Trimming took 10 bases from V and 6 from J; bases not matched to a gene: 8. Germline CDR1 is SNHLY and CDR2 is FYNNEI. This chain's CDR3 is CATTGLVAGELFF. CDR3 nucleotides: TGTGCCACCACAGGACTAGTCGCCGGGGAGCTGTTTTTT.

This CDR3 is CASSFDSGMDTQYF. The CDR3 coding sequence is TGTGCCAGCAGTTTTGATTCAGGCATGGATACGCAGTATTTT. The chain combines TRBV28 with TRBJ2-3; unclear D gene. V lost 3 bases and J 6 bases, leaving 13 bases between the germline ends. The CDR3 is made up of 14 amino acids. Germline values: CDR1 MDHEN, CDR2 SYDVKM.

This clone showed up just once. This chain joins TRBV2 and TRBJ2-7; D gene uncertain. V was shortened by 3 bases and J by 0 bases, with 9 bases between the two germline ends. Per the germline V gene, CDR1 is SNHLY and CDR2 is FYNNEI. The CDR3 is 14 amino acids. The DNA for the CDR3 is TGTGCCAGCAGTGATACCTGGAGCTCCTACGAGCAGTACTTC. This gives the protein CASSDTWSSYEQYF.

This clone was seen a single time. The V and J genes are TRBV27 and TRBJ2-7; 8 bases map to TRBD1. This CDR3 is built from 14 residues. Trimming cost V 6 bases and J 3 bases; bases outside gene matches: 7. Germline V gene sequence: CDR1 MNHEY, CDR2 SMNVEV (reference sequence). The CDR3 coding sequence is TGTGCCAGCAGGGCGGGACAGGCAAACTACGAGCAGTACTTC. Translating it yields CASRAGQANYEQYF.

CDR3 region: CASSQNPVADTQYF. The DNA of the CDR3 is TGTGCCAGCAGCCAAAACCCGGTCGCAGATACGCAGTATTTT. The J gene is TRBJ2-3, the V gene TRBV7-9; D remains ambiguous. The ends were cut back, 5 bases at V and 4 bases at J, with 13 bases in the middle. Germline values: CDR1 SEHNR, CDR2 FQNEAQ (reference sequence). The CDR3 loop spans 14 amino acids. The entire variable domain, with the rest obtained from reference TRBV7-9 and TRBJ2-3, is as follows: DTGVSQNPRHKITKRGQNVTFRCDPISEHNRLYWYRQTLGQGPEFLTYFQNEAQLEKSRLLSDRFSAERPKGSFSTLEIQRTEQGDSAMYLCASSQNPVADTQYFGPGTRLTVL.

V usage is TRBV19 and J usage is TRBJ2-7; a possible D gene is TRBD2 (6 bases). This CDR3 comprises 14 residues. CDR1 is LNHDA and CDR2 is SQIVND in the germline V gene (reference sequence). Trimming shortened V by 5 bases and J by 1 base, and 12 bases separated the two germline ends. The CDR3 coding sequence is TGTGCCAGTAGTGCAGCGGGCCTATCCTACGAGCAGTACTTC. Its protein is CASSAAGLSYEQYF.

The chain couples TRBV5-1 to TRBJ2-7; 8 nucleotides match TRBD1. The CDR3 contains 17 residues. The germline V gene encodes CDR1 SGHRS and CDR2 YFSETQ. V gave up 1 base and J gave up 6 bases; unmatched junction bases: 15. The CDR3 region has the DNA TGCGCCAGCAGCTTGTCCCCGCAGACAGGGGTCGGAAGCGAGCAGTACTTC. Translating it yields CASSLSPQTGVGSEQYF.

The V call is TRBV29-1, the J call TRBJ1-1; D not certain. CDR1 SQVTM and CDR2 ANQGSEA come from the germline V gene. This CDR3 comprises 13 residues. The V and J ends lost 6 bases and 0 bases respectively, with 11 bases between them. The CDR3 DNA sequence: TGCAGCGTAGAGAACAGTATGAACACTGAAGCTTTCTTT. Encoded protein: CSVENSMNTEAFF.

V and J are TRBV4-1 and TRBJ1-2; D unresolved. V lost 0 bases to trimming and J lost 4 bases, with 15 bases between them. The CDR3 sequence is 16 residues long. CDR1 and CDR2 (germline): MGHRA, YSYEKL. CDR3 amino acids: CASSQDLEERGYGYTF. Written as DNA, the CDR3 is TGCGCCAGCAGCCAAGATCTGGAGGAACGGGGCTATGGCTACACCTTC.

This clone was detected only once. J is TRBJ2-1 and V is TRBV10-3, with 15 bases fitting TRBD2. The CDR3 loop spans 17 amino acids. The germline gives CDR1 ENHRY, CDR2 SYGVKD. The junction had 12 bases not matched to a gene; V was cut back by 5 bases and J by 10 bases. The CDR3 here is CAISLGEGLAGGGEQFF. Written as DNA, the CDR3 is TGTGCCATCAGTTTGGGGGAGGGACTAGCGGGAGGAGGGGAGCAGTTCTTC.

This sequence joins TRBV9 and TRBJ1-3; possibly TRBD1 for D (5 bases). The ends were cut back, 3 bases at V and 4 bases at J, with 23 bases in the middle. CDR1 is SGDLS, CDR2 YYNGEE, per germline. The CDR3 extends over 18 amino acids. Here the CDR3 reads CASSGTALGVSFGNTIYF. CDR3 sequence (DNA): TGTGCCAGCAGCGGTACAGCCCTAGGGGTTTCTTTCGGAAACACCATATATTTT.

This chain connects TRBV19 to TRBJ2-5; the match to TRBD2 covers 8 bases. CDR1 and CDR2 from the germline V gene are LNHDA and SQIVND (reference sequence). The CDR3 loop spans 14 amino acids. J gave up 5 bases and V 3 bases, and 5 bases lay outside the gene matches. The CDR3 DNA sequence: TGTGCCAGTAGTATGAATCGGGGGGGGGAGACCCAGTACTTC. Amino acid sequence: CASSMNRGGETQYF.

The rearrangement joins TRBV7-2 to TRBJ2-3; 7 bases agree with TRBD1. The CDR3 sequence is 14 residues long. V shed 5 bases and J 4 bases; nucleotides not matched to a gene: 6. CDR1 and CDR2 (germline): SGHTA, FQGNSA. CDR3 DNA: TGTGCCAGCAGCCCAGAGGGGGCTTCAGATACGCAGTATTTT. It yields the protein CASSPEGASDTQYF. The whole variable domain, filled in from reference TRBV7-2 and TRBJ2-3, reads GAGVSQSPSNKVTEKGKDVELRCDPISGHTALYWYRQSLGQGLEFLIYFQGNSAPDKSGLPSDRFSAERTGGSVSTLTIQRTQQEDSAVYLCASSPEGASDTQYFGPGTRLTVL.

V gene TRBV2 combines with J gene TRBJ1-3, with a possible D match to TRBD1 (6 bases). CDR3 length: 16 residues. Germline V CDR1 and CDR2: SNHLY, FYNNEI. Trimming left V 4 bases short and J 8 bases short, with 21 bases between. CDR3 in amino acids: CASSVDRLELVDTIYF. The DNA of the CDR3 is TGTGCCAGCAGTGTCGACAGGTTGGAATTGGTTGACACCATATATTTT.

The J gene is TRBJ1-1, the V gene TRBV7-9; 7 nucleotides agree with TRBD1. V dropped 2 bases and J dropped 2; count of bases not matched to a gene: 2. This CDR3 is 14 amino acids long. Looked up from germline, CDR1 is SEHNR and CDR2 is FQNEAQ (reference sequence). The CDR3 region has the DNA TGTGCCAGCAGCTTAAGACAGGGCAACACTGAAGCTTTCTTT. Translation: CASSLRQGNTEAFF.

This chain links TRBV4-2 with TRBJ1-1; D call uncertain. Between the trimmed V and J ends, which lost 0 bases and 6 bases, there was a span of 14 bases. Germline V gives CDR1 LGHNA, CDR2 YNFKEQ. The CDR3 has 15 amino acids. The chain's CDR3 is CASSQEFRLVAEAFF. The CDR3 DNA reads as TGTGCCAGCAGCCAAGAATTCAGGTTGGTTGCTGAAGCTTTCTTT.

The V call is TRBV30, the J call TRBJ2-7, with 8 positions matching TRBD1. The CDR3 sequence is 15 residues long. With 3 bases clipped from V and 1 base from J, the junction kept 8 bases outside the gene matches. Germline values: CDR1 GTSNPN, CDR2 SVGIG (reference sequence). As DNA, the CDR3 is TGTGCCTGGAGCCTCGGACAGGGTCAGTCCTACGAGCAGTACTTC. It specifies CAWSLGQGQSYEQYF.

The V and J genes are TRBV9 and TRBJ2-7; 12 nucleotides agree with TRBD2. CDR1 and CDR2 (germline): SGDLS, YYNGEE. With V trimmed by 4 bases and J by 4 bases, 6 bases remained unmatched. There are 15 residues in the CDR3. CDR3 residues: CASSPGLAGNYEQYF. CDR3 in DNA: TGTGCCAGCAGCCCCGGACTAGCGGGAAATTACGAGCAGTACTTC.

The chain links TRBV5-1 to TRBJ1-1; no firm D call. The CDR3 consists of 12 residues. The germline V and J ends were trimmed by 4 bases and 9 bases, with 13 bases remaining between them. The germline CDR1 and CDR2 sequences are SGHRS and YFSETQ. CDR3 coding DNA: TGCGCCAGCAGCCCGGGAGAGGGTAAAGCTTTCTTT. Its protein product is CASSPGEGKAFF.

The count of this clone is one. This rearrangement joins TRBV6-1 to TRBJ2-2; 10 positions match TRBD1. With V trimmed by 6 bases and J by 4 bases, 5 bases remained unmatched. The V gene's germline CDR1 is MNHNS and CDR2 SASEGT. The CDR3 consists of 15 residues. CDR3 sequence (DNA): TGTGCCAGCAGGGGCTGGGACAGGGGCACCGGGGAGCTGTTTTTT. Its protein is CASRGWDRGTGELFF.

This CDR3 reads CASSIRDRSIYEQYF. CDR3 nucleotides: TGTGCCAGCAGCATTAGGGACAGATCAATCTACGAGCAGTACTTC. The V gene is TRBV7-8, the J gene TRBJ2-7, with 7 bases identical to TRBD1. Germline loops: CDR1 SGHVS, CDR2 FQNEAQ. The CDR3 runs to 15 residues. V shed 5 bases and J 3 bases; nucleotides not matched to a gene: 10.

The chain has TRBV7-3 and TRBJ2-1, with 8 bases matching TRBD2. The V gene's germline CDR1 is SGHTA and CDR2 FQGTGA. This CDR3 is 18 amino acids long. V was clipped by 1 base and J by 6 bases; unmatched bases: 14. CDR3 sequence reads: CASSLNAWGLAGSNEQFF. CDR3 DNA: TGTGCCAGCAGCTTAAACGCCTGGGGTCTAGCGGGCAGCAATGAGCAGTTCTTC.

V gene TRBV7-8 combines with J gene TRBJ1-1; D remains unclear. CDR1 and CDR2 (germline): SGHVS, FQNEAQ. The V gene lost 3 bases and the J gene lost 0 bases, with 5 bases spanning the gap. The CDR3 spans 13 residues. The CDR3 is CASSLRMNTEAFF. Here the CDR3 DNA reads TGTGCCAGCAGCTTGCGGATGAACACTGAAGCTTTCTTT.

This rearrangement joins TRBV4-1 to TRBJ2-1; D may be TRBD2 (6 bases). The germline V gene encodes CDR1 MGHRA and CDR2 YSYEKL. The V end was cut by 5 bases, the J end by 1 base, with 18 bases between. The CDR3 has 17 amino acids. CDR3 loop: CASSAQAPGLSYNEQFF. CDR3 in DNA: TGCGCCAGCAGCGCTCAAGCTCCGGGACTTTCCTACAATGAGCAGTTCTTC.

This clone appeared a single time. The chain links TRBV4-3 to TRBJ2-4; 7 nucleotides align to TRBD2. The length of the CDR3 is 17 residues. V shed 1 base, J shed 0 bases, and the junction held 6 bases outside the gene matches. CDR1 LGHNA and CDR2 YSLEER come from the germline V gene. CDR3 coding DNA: TGCGCCAGCAGCCAAGCCAGCGGGGACCTAGCCAAAAACATTCAGTACTTC. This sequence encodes CASSQASGDLAKNIQYF.

The CDR3 sequence is CASSPDRDNYGYTF. The CDR3 DNA sequence: TGTGCCAGCAGCCCTGACAGGGACAACTATGGCTACACCTTC. The rearrangement joins TRBV7-7 to TRBJ1-2; 7 positions match TRBD1. The CDR3 runs 14 residues. With 5 bases clipped from V and 2 bases from J, the junction kept 5 bases outside the gene matches. Germline V gives CDR1 SSHAT, CDR2 FNYEAQ (reference sequence).

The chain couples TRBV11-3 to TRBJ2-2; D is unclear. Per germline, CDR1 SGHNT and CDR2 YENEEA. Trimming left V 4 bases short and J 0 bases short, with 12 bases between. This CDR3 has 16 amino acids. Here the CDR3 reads CASSSTWAPNTGELFF. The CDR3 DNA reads TGTGCCAGCAGCTCCACCTGGGCCCCGAACACCGGGGAGCTGTTTTTT.

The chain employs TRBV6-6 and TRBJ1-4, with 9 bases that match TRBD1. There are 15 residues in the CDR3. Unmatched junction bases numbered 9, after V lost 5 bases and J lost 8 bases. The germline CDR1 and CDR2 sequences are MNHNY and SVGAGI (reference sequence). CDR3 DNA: TGTGCCAGCAGTCAACCGGGACAGGGAGGGGAAAAACTGTTTTTT. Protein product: CASSQPGQGGEKLFF.

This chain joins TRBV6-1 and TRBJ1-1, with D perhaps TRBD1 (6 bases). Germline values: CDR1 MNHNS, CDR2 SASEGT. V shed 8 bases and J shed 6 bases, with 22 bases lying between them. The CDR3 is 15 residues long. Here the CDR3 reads CASAIYREISAEAFF. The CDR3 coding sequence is TGTGCCAGCGCCATTTACAGGGAGATTAGCGCTGAAGCTTTCTTT.